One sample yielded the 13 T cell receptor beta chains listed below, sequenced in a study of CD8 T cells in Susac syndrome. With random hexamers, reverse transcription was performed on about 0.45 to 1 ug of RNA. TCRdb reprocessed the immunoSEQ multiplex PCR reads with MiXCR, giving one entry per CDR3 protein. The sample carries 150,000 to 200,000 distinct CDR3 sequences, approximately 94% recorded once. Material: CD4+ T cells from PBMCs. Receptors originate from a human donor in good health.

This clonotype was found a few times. The CDR3 nucleotides are TGTGCCAGCAGCCGCGGACAGGGGGCTTATGGCTACACCTTC. This codes for CASSRGQGAYGYTF. This chain joins TRBV7-9 and TRBJ1-2; 11 nucleotides agree with TRBD1. The CDR3 is made up of 14 amino acids. Germline V gives CDR1 SEHNR, CDR2 FQNEAQ (reference sequence). Germline trimming cut 5 bases from V and 5 bases from J; bases unmatched to any gene: 4.

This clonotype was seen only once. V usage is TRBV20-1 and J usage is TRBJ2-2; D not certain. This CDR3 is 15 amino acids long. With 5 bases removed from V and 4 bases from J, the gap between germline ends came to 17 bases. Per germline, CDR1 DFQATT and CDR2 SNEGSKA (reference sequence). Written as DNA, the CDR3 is TGCAGTGCTCAGATCCTGGCGATGGGCACCGGGGAGCTGTTTTTT. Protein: CSAQILAMGTGELFF.

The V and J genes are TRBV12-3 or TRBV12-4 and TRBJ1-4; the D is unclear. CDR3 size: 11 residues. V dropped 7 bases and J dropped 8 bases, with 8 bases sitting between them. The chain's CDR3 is CASTASEKLFF. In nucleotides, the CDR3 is TGTGCCAGCACCGCCTCCGAAAAACTGTTTTTT.

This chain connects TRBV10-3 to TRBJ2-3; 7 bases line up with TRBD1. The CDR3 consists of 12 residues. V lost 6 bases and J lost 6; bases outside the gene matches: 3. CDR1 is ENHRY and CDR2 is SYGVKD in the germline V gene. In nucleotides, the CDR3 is TGTGCCATCAGCTACAGGGGTGATACGCAGTATTTT. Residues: CAISYRGDTQYF.

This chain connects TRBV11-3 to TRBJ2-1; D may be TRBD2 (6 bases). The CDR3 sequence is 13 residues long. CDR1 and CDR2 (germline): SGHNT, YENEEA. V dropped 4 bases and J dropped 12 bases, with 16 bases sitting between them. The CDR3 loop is CASSSRDSTAQFF. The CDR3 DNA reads TGTGCCAGCAGCTCCCGGGACTCCACCGCGCAGTTCTTC.

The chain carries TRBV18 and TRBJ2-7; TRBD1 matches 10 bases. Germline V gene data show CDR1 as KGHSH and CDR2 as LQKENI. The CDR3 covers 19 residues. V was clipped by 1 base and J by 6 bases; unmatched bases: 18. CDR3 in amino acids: CASSPRQGQGTQIPTEQYV. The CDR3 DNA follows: TGTGCCAGCTCACCACGGCAGGGACAGGGGACTCAGATCCCTACCGAGCAGTACGTC.

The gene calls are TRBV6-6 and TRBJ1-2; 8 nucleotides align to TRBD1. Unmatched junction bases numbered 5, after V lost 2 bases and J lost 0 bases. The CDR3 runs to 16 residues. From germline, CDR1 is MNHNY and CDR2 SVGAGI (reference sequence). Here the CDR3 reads CASSYRRDRSNYGYTF. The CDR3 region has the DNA TGTGCCAGCAGTTACAGACGGGACAGGTCTAACTATGGCTACACCTTC.

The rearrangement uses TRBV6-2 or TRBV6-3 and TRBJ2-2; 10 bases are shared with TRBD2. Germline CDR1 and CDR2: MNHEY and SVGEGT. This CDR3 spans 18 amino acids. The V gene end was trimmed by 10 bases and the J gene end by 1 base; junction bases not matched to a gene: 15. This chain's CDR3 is CATRKGAGGLRNTGELFF. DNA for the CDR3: TGTGCCACCAGGAAGGGAGCGGGGGGGCTCCGGAACACCGGGGAGCTGTTTTTT.

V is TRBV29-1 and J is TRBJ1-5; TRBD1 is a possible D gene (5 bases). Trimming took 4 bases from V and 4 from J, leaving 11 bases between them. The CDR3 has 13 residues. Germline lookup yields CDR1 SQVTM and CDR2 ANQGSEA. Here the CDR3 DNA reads TGCAGCGTTGGTCAGGGAGGGAATCAGCCCCAGCATTTT. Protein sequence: CSVGQGGNQPQHF.

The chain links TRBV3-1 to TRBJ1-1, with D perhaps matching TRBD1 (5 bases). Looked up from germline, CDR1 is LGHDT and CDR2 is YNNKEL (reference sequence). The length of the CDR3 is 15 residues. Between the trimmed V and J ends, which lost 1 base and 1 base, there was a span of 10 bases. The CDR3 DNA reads TGTGCCAGCAGCCAAGCGGGACTGACGAACACTGAAGCTTTCTTT. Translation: CASSQAGLTNTEAFF.

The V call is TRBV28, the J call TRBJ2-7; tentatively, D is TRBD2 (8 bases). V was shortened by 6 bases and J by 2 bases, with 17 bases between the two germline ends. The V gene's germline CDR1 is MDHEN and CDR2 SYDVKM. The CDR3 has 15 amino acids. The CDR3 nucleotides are TGTGCCAGCAGCCGGGGGGGGACAGCTACCTACGAGCAGTACTTC. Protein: CASSRGGTATYEQYF.

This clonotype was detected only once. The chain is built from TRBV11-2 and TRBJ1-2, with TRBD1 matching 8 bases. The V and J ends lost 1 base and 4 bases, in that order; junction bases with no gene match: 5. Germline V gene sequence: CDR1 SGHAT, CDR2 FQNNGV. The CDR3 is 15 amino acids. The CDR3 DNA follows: TGTGCCAGCAGCTTAGGCAGGGGGCCTGTCTATGGCTACACCTTC. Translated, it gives CASSLGRGPVYGYTF.

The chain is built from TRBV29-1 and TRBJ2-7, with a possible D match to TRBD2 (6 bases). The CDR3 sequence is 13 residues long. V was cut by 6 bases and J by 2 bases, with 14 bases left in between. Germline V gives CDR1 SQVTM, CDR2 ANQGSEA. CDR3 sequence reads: CSVGERAPYEQYF. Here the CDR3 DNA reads TGCAGCGTCGGGGAGCGGGCGCCCTACGAGCAGTACTTC.